Below, one T cell receptor (beta chain) is given with its context. This specimen belongs to a study of T cell responses to AZD1222 COVID-19 vaccine. Profiled with immunoSEQ multiplex PCR; TCRdb holds only in-frame clones, not every one. This table holds around 160,000 clones, under 95% found once. From germline, CDR1 is ENHRY and CDR2 SYGVKD. V lost 6 bases and J lost 8; bases outside the gene matches: 8. CDR3 length equals 14 residues. The TCR sequence derives from an adult who received the AZD1222 COVID-19 vaccine. This specimen consisted of peripheral blood, obtained 28 days after the second AZD1222 dose. The gene calls are TRBV10-3 and TRBJ1-4; TRBD1 matches 8 bases. CDR3 sequence reads: CAIRPQGAHEKLFF. CDR3 DNA: TGTGCCATCAGACCGCAGGGGGCGCACGAAAAACTGTTTTTT.